This T cell receptor (beta chain) comes out of a study of cytomegalovirus exposure and HLA in healthy donors. Study details: Earlier, fewer than 130 million unique TCR beta sequences were recovered from 170 million or so T cells by an analysis. Samples from HLA-typed donors yielded 65 million to 85 million unique TCRs in an early data release. The study, taken as a whole, reports: Reports state that TCR beta sequences accurately predicted most subjects' HLA-A and HLA-B alleles.

As to this clone: The antigen remains undetermined.

Researchers ran the PCR with 60 Vbeta and 13 Jbeta primers. The repertoire was sequenced with immunoSEQ multiplex PCR; TCRdb's copy has only in-frame clones and lacks some. Its table records 150,000 to 200,000 clones. The receptor was isolated from a man aged 25-45 years in good health and CMV-seronegative. Sequenced: PBMCs.

CDR3 in amino acids: CASSLIAGGPTYEQYF. The CDR3 DNA follows: TGTGCCAGCAGCTTAATTGCGGGAGGTCCAACCTACGAGCAGTACTTC. The rearrangement uses TRBV7-2 and TRBJ2-7; 8 bases are a match to TRBD2. This CDR3 region has 16 residues. Germline values: CDR1 SGHTA, CDR2 FQGNSA. The ends lost 2 bases at V and 2 bases at J; junction bases unmatched: 8.